These 9 T cell receptor beta chains were all obtained from the same sample, sequenced in a study of cytomegalovirus exposure and HLA in healthy donors. The table came from immunoSEQ multiplex PCR; TCRdb's copy has only in-frame clones and leaves some out. The sample gives about 110,000 clones, roughly nine tenths of which show up once; 1.9% is in the top ten. Sequenced: PBMCs. Receptors originate from a woman aged 18-29 years in good health and CMV-seronegative.

The chain links TRBV21-1 to TRBJ1-4; TRBD1, the table's D call, was not compared with the DNA. TRBV21-1 is noted as a pseudogene. The CDR3 spans 17 residues. The CDR3 region is CASSRRLAGGMNEKLFF. The DNA of the CDR3 is TGTGCCAGCAGCCGAAGACTTGCAGGGGGTATGAATGAAAAACTGTTTTTT.

This clone was found once. V is TRBV9 and J is TRBJ2-5, with TRBD2 matching over 8 bases. Germline CDR1 SGDLS, CDR2 YYNGEE. The CDR3 runs to 17 residues. The J segment lost 5 bases and the V segment lost 0 bases, leaving 12 bases of the junction unmatched. The CDR3: CASSVDGGASGLETQYF. The CDR3 DNA is TGTGCCAGCAGCGTAGACGGGGGGGCCTCGGGTTTGGAGACCCAGTACTTC.

V and J are TRBV23-1 and TRBJ2-7; the D gene is possibly TRBD1 (6 bases). TRBV23-1 is an open reading frame, and its role is uncertain. CDR3 length: 12 residues. Trimming stripped 4 bases from V and 4 bases from J, with 8 bases between. The CDR3, as DNA: TGCGCCAGCAGTCCCAGGGGTTACGAGCAGTACTTC. Encoded protein: CASSPRGYEQYF.

This clone was found once. CDR3 DNA: TGTGCCAGCAGTGGGGGACAGGGGGCCTCCTACGAGCAGTACTTC. The encoded protein is CASSGGQGASYEQYF. The chain uses TRBV6-1 and TRBJ2-7, with 12 nucleotides matching TRBD1. Germline V gene data show CDR1 as MNHNS and CDR2 as SASEGT. The CDR3 runs to 15 residues. Trimming took 4 bases from V and 0 from J; bases not matched to a gene: 1.

The chain couples TRBV7-6 to TRBJ1-1; D is perhaps TRBD1 (6 bases). V was clipped by 4 bases and J by 1 base, with 10 bases between them. The CDR3 has 14 amino acids. Germline V gives CDR1 SGHVS, CDR2 FNYEAQ. In DNA, the CDR3 is TGTGCCAGCAGCTCGGGGGGGCGGAACACTGAAGCTTTCTTT. Its translation: CASSSGGRNTEAFF.

On this clone itself: The sample carries other DNA sequences with the same CDR3. The gene calls are TRBV10-3 and TRBJ1-1, with D hard to call. Deletions cut 3 bases from V and 0 bases from J, with 8 bases between. CDR1 ENHRY and CDR2 SYGVKD come from the germline V gene. This CDR3 spans 14 amino acids. CDR3: CAISDNSMNTEAFF. The CDR3 nucleotides are TGTGCCATCAGTGATAACAGCATGAACACTGAAGCTTTCTTT.

The chain is built from TRBV4-3 and TRBJ1-1, with D possibly being TRBD1 (6 bases). Per germline, CDR1 LGHNA and CDR2 YSLEER. The CDR3 spans 15 residues. V gave up 0 bases and J gave up 3 bases, with 11 bases separating them. The CDR3 sequence: CASSQEGRGDTEAFF. The CDR3 region has the DNA TGCGCCAGCAGCCAAGAGGGGAGGGGGGACACTGAAGCTTTCTTT.

The genes are TRBV30 and TRBJ1-2; D gene unclear. V lost 7 bases to trimming and J lost 1 base, with 13 bases between them. Germline V gives CDR1 GTSNPN, CDR2 SVGIG (reference sequence). The CDR3 is 13 amino acids. CDR3 DNA sequence: TGTGCCTTCTCCTACTCTTTTAACTATGGCTACACCTTC. It yields the protein CAFSYSFNYGYTF.

CDR3: CASSSHPGLAGPEQFF. The CDR3 nucleotides read TGTGCCAGCAGTTCTCACCCCGGACTAGCGGGGCCTGAGCAGTTCTTC. The chain recombines TRBV28 with TRBJ2-1; TRBD2 aligns across 12 bases. With V trimmed by 4 bases and J by 9 bases, 10 bases remained unmatched. Germline CDR1 MDHEN, CDR2 SYDVKM. The CDR3 extends over 16 amino acids.